The T cell receptor (beta chain) described here comes from a study of T-cell memory formation after mild COVID-19. Study conclusions and caveats: Those CD4+ clones that contracted were mainly in CM and EM (CD8+ ones in EMRA). The pre-infection memory compartment contained some responding clones, suggesting cross-reactive memory joined. Confirmation was lacking for SARS-CoV-2 specificity of second-wave clones that peaked on day 37.

TCR alpha and TCR beta cDNA libraries carrying sample barcodes and UMIs were produced by 5'RACE using constant-segment primers. Each CDR3 protein gets one entry after TCRdb re-called the 5' RACE reads with MiXCR. In the table there are almost 550,000 distinct CDR3 sequences, just over 20% of which are singletons. This CDR3 has 14 amino acids. Germline V gives CDR1 SGHVS, CDR2 FNYEAQ. Trimming removed 3 bases at V and 1 base at J, with 9 bases between. This clonotype was seen a handful of times. What it binds is unknown. The receptor's source is an adult woman who had mild COVID-19 (a few samples of this study predate the infection). Cell type and time point are not known. Sequenced material: PBMCs or a T cell subset sorted from them (not recorded which). This chain joins TRBV7-6 and TRBJ1-1; D perhaps matches TRBD1 (6 bases). The CDR3 spells CASSFGRGNTEAFF. CDR3 DNA: TGTGCCAGCAGCTTTGGCAGGGGGAACACTGAAGCTTTCTTT.